This entry concerns a single T cell receptor beta chain. This CDR3 is also generated by other DNA sequences in the sample. V lost 0 bases and J lost 3, with 6 bases in between. This CDR3 has 13 amino acids. Germline CDR1 and CDR2: SGHRS and YFSETQ. The sample originates from a study of blood T cell repertoires in COVID-19. Study-level information: PBMCs, B-cell-depleted T cells, or T cells were the source of the cDNA or gDNA that made up the material.

As originally analysed: From reference gene primer amplification, estimates of nucleated cell counts were derived. Sequencing used immunoSEQ multiplex PCR; TCRdb keeps in-frame clones, though not all of them. The V and J calls and clone size were taken over from that table, and D and trimming were inferred from the DNA. The table records around 300,000 clones, around 88% of them present only once. Patients at the Seattle site were enrolled during active infection and followed longitudinally. Sequencing was performed on peripheral blood. The genes are TRBV5-1 and TRBJ1-1; D gene unclear. The clonotype was recovered from a woman aged 25 to 39 with COVID-19, enrolled during active disease. CDR3 amino acids: CASSLAGDTEAFF. CDR3 DNA sequence: TGCGCCAGCAGCTTGGCCGGGGACACTGAAGCTTTCTTT.